One and the same sample provided the 20 T cell receptor beta chains below, sequenced in a study of neurological immune-mediated disorders. MiXCR, applied by TCRdb to the 5' RACE reads, yields one record per CDR3 protein. The sample records 36,000 or so distinct CDR3 sequences, about a tenth being singletons. The sample comprised PBMCs. Every receptor here comes from a woman in her twenties or thirties with HTLV-1-associated myelopathy (HAM/TSP).

This clonotype was detected ten times or more. J is TRBJ1-5 and V is TRBV20-1; D is perhaps TRBD1 (5 bases). Germline V gene sequence: CDR1 DFQATT, CDR2 SNEGSKA (reference sequence). This CDR3 region has 16 residues. Trimming shortened V by 0 bases and J by 0 bases, and 12 bases separated the two germline ends. The CDR3 protein is CSARDGTGYSNQPQHF. CDR3 nucleotides: TGCAGTGCTAGAGATGGGACGGGTTATAGCAATCAGCCCCAGCATTTT.

This clonotype has at least ten counts. The chain has TRBV5-1 and TRBJ1-2; TRBD1 matches 8 bases. The CDR3 has 13 amino acids. Germline lookup yields CDR1 SGHRS and CDR2 YFSETQ. V gave up 4 bases and J gave up 8 bases; unmatched junction bases: 7. The CDR3 DNA sequence: TGCGCCAGCAGCATTGGACAGGGATGGGGCTACACCTTC. This gives the protein CASSIGQGWGYTF.

This clonotype was counted many times. Here the CDR3 reads CASSRGQTNTGELFF. The CDR3 nucleotides read TGTGCCAGCAGCCGCGGACAGACTAACACCGGGGAGCTGTTTTTT. V is TRBV7-2 and J is TRBJ2-2, with a weak D call TRBD1 (6 bases). Germline-derived CDR1 and CDR2 are SGHTA and FQGNSA. The CDR3 consists of 15 residues. The V and J ends lost 5 bases and 2 bases respectively, with 12 bases between them.

The chain combines TRBV5-1 with TRBJ1-2, with 11 bases matching TRBD1. Germline values: CDR1 SGHRS, CDR2 YFSETQ. The CDR3 is made up of 15 amino acids. After removal of 7 bases from V and 2 bases from J, the junction contained 7 bases not matched to a gene. DNA of the CDR3: TGCGCCAGCTCATGGACAGGGGGCGAAAACTATGGCTACACCTTC. It translates to CASSWTGGENYGYTF. The complete variable domain, with remaining parts taken from reference TRBV5-1 and TRBJ1-2, reads KAGVTQTPRYLIKTRGQQVTLSCSPISGHRSVSWYQQTPGQGLQFLFEYFSETQRNKGNFPGRFSGRQFSNSRSEMNVSTLELGDSALYLCASSWTGGENYGYTFGSGTRLTVV.

This clonotype occurred many times. This chain uses TRBV5-1 with TRBJ1-1, with 7 bases matching TRBD1. The CDR3 spans 14 residues. J was trimmed by 4 bases and V by 4 bases; bases with no gene match: 7. Germline V gives CDR1 SGHRS, CDR2 YFSETQ. The CDR3 DNA follows: TGCGCCAGCAGCGCGCACAGGGGCGGCACTGAAGCTTTCTTT. Its translation is CASSAHRGGTEAFF.

This clonotype was found many times. The chain has TRBV29-1 and TRBJ1-5; 10 bases align to TRBD1. V dropped 3 bases and J dropped 1; count of bases not matched to a gene: 12. Looked up from germline, CDR1 is SQVTM and CDR2 is ANQGSEA. CDR3 length equals 18 residues. The CDR3 sequence is CSVDFFRDRGHSNQPQHF. CDR3 nucleotide sequence: TGCAGCGTTGACTTCTTCCGGGACAGGGGACACAGCAATCAGCCCCAGCATTTT.

This clonotype was counted at least ten times. The V and J genes are TRBV7-9 and TRBJ1-2, with D perhaps matching TRBD1 (6 bases). V was pared by 5 bases and J by 2 bases, with 15 bases between. Germline CDR1 is SEHNR and CDR2 is FQNEAQ (reference sequence). CDR3 length: 15 amino acids. CDR3 nucleotide sequence: TGTGCCAGCAGCCCCCGGGGGGCCCTAAACTATGGCTACACCTTC. Its protein is CASSPRGALNYGYTF.

This clonotype was seen ten or more times. The V gene is TRBV20-1, the J gene TRBJ1-1; 10 bases match TRBD1. Germline V gene sequence: CDR1 DFQATT, CDR2 SNEGSKA (reference sequence). With 7 bases clipped from V and 1 base from J, the junction kept 0 bases outside the gene matches. The CDR3 sequence is 12 residues long. CDR3 nucleotide sequence: TGCAGTGGACAGGGGGCGAACACTGAAGCTTTCTTT. As protein: CSGQGANTEAFF.

Many counts were recorded for this clonotype. The rearrangement uses TRBV7-2 and TRBJ1-2, with a tentative D call TRBD1 (5 bases). Germline assignment: CDR1 SGHTA and CDR2 FQGNSA. V lost 2 bases and J lost 6, with 19 bases in between. The CDR3 is 16 amino acids. CDR3 sequence: CASSLLGRGEGHGYTF. The CDR3 DNA reads as TGTGCCAGCAGCTTATTGGGGCGGGGGGAAGGCCATGGCTACACCTTC.

This clonotype came up many times. The rearrangement joins TRBV20-1 to TRBJ2-1; 10 nucleotides line up with TRBD2. CDR3 length: 15 amino acids. The V and J ends lost 0 bases and 6 bases, in that order; junction bases with no gene match: 5. Germline CDR1 reads DFQATT; CDR2 reads SNEGSKA (reference sequence). CDR3 DNA sequence: TGCAGTGCTAGAGACCTAGCGGGGGATAGCAATGAGCAGTTCTTC. Its protein product is CSARDLAGDSNEQFF.

There are many counts of this clonotype. This rearrangement joins TRBV20-1 to TRBJ1-3; weak D call: TRBD1 (5 bases). This CDR3 spans 15 amino acids. The germline gives CDR1 DFQATT, CDR2 SNEGSKA (reference sequence). Trimming left V 2 bases short and J 4 bases short, with 15 bases between. As DNA, the CDR3 is TGCAGTGCTAGAATCCGGCAGGGACTAGGAAACACCATATATTTT. It is translated as CSARIRQGLGNTIYF.

This clonotype was found many times. V is TRBV5-1 and J is TRBJ2-7; 10 bases are shared with TRBD1. V was clipped by 3 bases and J by 3 bases; unmatched bases: 3. There are 14 residues in the CDR3. Germline V gene lookup returns CDR1 SGHRS and CDR2 YFSETQ. The CDR3 here is CASSSGQGNYEQYF. CDR3 sequence (DNA): TGCGCCAGCAGCTCGGGACAGGGGAACTACGAGCAGTACTTC.

This clonotype showed up many times. The gene calls are TRBV24-1 and TRBJ1-2; D gene unclear. Trimming cost V 9 bases and J 2 bases, with 12 bases left between them. This CDR3 has 13 residues. Germline CDR1 reads KGHDR; CDR2 reads SFDVKD. CDR3: CATERMWNYGYTF. The CDR3, as DNA: TGTGCCACCGAGAGGATGTGGAACTATGGCTACACCTTC.

The sample holds many counts of this clonotype. The rearrangement uses TRBV20-1 and TRBJ1-5; D unresolved. CDR3 size: 18 residues. Germline CDR1 and CDR2: DFQATT and SNEGSKA (reference sequence). Trimming took off 0 bases at V and 0 bases at J, with 18 bases between the two ends. The CDR3 here is CSARDVLNLGYSNQPQHF. The CDR3 nucleotides read TGCAGTGCTAGAGATGTACTGAACCTAGGGTATAGCAATCAGCCCCAGCATTTT.

This clonotype occurred many times. This chain uses TRBV4-1 with TRBJ2-3, with 7 bases aligning to TRBD1. In germline, CDR1 is MGHRA, CDR2 YSYEKL. J gave up 4 bases and V 1 base, and 8 bases lay outside the gene matches. CDR3 length equals 16 residues. The CDR3 DNA sequence: TGCGCCAGCAGCCAAGTCTGGACAGGCTATGCAGATACGCAGTATTTT. It codes for CASSQVWTGYADTQYF.

This clonotype was counted ten times or more. V is TRBV10-3 and J is TRBJ2-2; D is unclear. V shed 8 bases and J shed 5 bases, with 6 bases lying between them. CDR1 is ENHRY and CDR2 is SYGVKD in the germline V gene. The CDR3 totals 11 residues. DNA of the CDR3: TGTGCCATCGCTGGAACCGGGGAGCTGTTTTTT. This encodes CAIAGTGELFF.

This clonotype is termed medium-sized (0.01 to 0.1%). The genes are TRBV20-1 and TRBJ1-1; weak D call: TRBD1 (6 bases). V lost 2 bases and J lost 2, with 12 bases in between. CDR3 length: 14 residues. The germline CDR1 and CDR2 sequences are DFQATT and SNEGSKA (reference sequence). In nucleotides, the CDR3 is TGCAGTGCTAGACCACCGGGACATAACACTGAAGCTTTCTTT. Its translation is CSARPPGHNTEAFF.

This clonotype was recorded at least ten times. The chain combines TRBV5-1 with TRBJ1-4; 7 bases are shared with TRBD1. J was trimmed by 8 bases and V by 4 bases; bases with no gene match: 8. Per germline, CDR1 SGHRS and CDR2 YFSETQ. This CDR3 spans 14 amino acids. As DNA, the CDR3 is TGCGCCAGCAGCCCAGGGGGAGGAGGAGAAAAACTGTTTTTT. This encodes CASSPGGGGEKLFF.

By sample share, this clonotype is medium-sized (0.01 to 0.1%). The chain employs TRBV5-6 and TRBJ2-4; D gene unclear. Germline lookup yields CDR1 SGHDT and CDR2 YYEEEE. The CDR3 is made up of 15 amino acids. Deletions cut 3 bases from V and 0 bases from J, with 10 bases between. CDR3 in amino acids: CASSSRHLAKNIQYF. CDR3 sequence (DNA): TGTGCCAGCAGCTCTCGACACCTAGCCAAAAACATTCAGTACTTC.

By its share, this clonotype is medium-sized (0.01 to 0.1%). The chain recombines TRBV20-1 with TRBJ2-1, with 7 bases identical to TRBD2. After removal of 1 base from V and 6 bases from J, the junction contained 3 bases not matched to a gene. This CDR3 is 13 amino acids long. The germline CDR1 and CDR2 sequences are DFQATT and SNEGSKA (reference sequence). For the CDR3, the DNA is TGCAGTGCTAGAGTGACTAGCACCAATGAGCAGTTCTTC. Its translation is CSARVTSTNEQFF.